This T cell receptor (beta chain) came from a study of CD8 T cells in Susac syndrome. Study background: Patients with Susac syndrome were therapy-naive, treated with corticosteroids, or treated with intravenous immunoglobulin alone when blood was collected.

The germline CDR1 and CDR2 sequences are GTSNPN and SVGIG (reference sequence). The CDR3 is 16 amino acids. V gave up 4 bases and J gave up 4 bases; unmatched junction bases: 12. Reverse transcription of about 0.5 to 1 ug RNA used random hexamers. TCR beta CDR3 was amplified by immunoSEQ covering 54 Vbeta and 13 Jbeta. TCRdb passed the immunoSEQ multiplex PCR reads through MiXCR, listing each CDR3 protein once. The repertoire consists of around 170,000 distinct CDR3 sequences, with approximately 95% occurring once and the leading ten covering 0.075% to 0.1%. As judged by recently defined diagnostic criteria, patients with Susac syndrome had definite or probable disease. TEMRA cells were FACS-enriched and CD8+ and CD4+ T cells negatively isolated.

This receptor was taken from a human donor with Susac syndrome. The chain uses TRBV30 and TRBJ2-2, with 7 bases aligning to TRBD2. Sample: CD4+ T cells from PBMCs. DNA for the CDR3: TGTGCCTGGATCCCGGGACCTCGCGGGGGCACCGGGGAGCTGTTTTTT. It translates to CAWIPGPRGGTGELFF.